A single sample is the source of the 21 T cell receptor beta chains below, sequenced in a study of T cell responses to AZD1222 COVID-19 vaccine. Sequenced by immunoSEQ multiplex PCR; TCRdb stores in-frame clones only, minus some. Counted here are 65,000 to 90,000 clones, 89% occurring once; the ten biggest clones make up about 9.3%. The sample in question was peripheral blood, obtained 28 days after the second AZD1222 dose. The source of these receptors is an adult who received the AZD1222 COVID-19 vaccine.

The chain joins TRBV6-6 to TRBJ1-1, with a tentative D call TRBD1 (5 bases). V shed 2 bases and J shed 3 bases, with 7 bases lying between them. This CDR3 is built from 13 residues. In germline, CDR1 is MNHNY, CDR2 SVGAGI (reference sequence). The CDR3 is CASSYGGYTEAFF. The CDR3 coding sequence is TGTGCCAGCAGTTACGGGGGTTACACTGAAGCTTTCTTT.

The V call is TRBV7-2, the J call TRBJ1-4; D may be TRBD1 (6 bases). V shed 0 bases and J shed 8 bases, with 16 bases lying between them. This CDR3 is built from 16 residues. CDR1 and CDR2 (germline): SGHTA, FQGNSA. The DNA for the CDR3 is TGTGCCAGCAGCTTAGCCCCCAGGGGTCTGGGGGAAAAACTGTTTTTT. Its protein is CASSLAPRGLGEKLFF.

The chain combines TRBV19 with TRBJ2-3; 15 nucleotides align to TRBD2. The CDR3 spans 16 residues. Per germline, CDR1 LNHDA and CDR2 SQIVND (reference sequence). The V gene end was trimmed by 4 bases and the J gene end by 6 bases; junction bases not matched to a gene: 5. The CDR3 DNA reads as TGTGCCAGTAGTACCGGACTAGCGGGGGGGCAGGATACGCAGTATTTT. Amino acids: CASSTGLAGGQDTQYF.

J is TRBJ2-3 and V is TRBV6-2 or TRBV6-3; D uncertain. The CDR3 runs 15 residues. Germline CDR1 MNHEY, CDR2 SVGEGT. Between the trimmed V and J ends, which lost 2 bases and 2 bases, there was a span of 11 bases. CDR3 region: CASSYVAVNTDTQYF. The CDR3 nucleotides read TGTGCCAGCAGTTACGTCGCGGTAAACACAGATACGCAGTATTTT.

The chain carries TRBV2 and TRBJ1-4; 9 nucleotides agree with TRBD1. The germline V gene has CDR1 SNHLY and CDR2 FYNNEI. This CDR3 is 13 amino acids long. J gave up 7 bases and V 11 bases, and 8 bases lay outside the gene matches. CDR3 residues: CAGKDRGFEKLFF. In DNA, the CDR3 is TGTGCCGGGAAGGACAGGGGTTTTGAAAAACTGTTTTTT.

The rearrangement links TRBV7-9 to TRBJ1-2; D not resolved. Germline V gives CDR1 SEHNR, CDR2 FQNEAQ (reference sequence). CDR3 size: 13 residues. V was cut by 1 base and J by 3 bases, with 6 bases left in between. The CDR3 DNA reads as TGTGCCAGCAGCTTAGTTGGTGACTATGGCTACACCTTC. This translates into CASSLVGDYGYTF. The full variable domain, with the rest looked up from reference TRBV7-9 and TRBJ1-2, is DTGVSQNPRHKITKRGQNVTFRCDPISEHNRLYWYRQTLGQGPEFLTYFQNEAQLEKSRLLSDRFSAERPKGSFSTLEIQRTEQGDSAMYLCASSLVGDYGYTFGSGTRLTVV.

This clone appeared a single time. CDR3 amino acids: CATSRNRGLETQYF. The CDR3 DNA sequence: TGTGCCACCAGCAGAAACAGGGGTCTCGAGACCCAGTACTTC. The chain joins TRBV15 to TRBJ2-5; TRBD1 matches at 7 bases. This CDR3 has 14 residues. Trimming cost V 2 bases and J 5 bases; bases outside gene matches: 5. CDR1 LNHNV and CDR2 YYDKDF come from the germline V gene (reference sequence). The full variable domain, in which reference TRBV15 and TRBJ2-5 provide the parts outside the CDR3, is DAMVIQNPRYQVTQFGKPVTLSCSQTLNHNVMYWYQQKSSQAPKLLFHYYDKDFNNEADTPDNFQSRRPNTSFCFLDIRSPGLGDTAMYLCATSRNRGLETQYFGPGTRLLVL.

The chain carries TRBV3-1 (or the pseudogene TRBV3-2) and TRBJ2-3, with D possibly TRBD1 on 6 matching bases. The V end lost 5 bases, the J end lost 4 bases, and 16 bases lay between the germline ends. CDR1 is LGHDT and CDR2 is YNNKEL in the germline V gene (reference sequence). This CDR3 comprises 15 residues. CDR3 loop: CASSDTQGYADTQYF. The CDR3 bases are TGTGCCAGCAGCGATACACAGGGCTACGCAGATACGCAGTATTTT.

This chain links TRBV3-1 (or the pseudogene TRBV3-2) with TRBJ2-2; perhaps TRBD1 as D (8 bases). Between the trimmed V and J ends, which lost 5 bases and 5 bases, there was a span of 15 bases. CDR3 length: 15 amino acids. From germline, CDR1 is LGHDT and CDR2 YNNKEL (reference sequence). The CDR3 region has the DNA TGTGCCAGCAGCGAACAGGGGGGGTTGACCGGGGAGCTGTTTTTT. Its protein is CASSEQGGLTGELFF.

The chain couples TRBV5-6 to TRBJ1-5, with TRBD1 as a possible D gene (5 bases). The CDR3 totals 16 residues. Germline CDR1 reads SGHDT; CDR2 reads YYEEEE. V shed 4 bases and J shed 0 bases, with 14 bases lying between them. For the CDR3, the DNA is TGTGCCAGCAGCGCCGCGGGGGTCAGTAGCAATCAGCCCCAGCATTTT. It specifies CASSAAGVSSNQPQHF.

V is TRBV10-3 and J is TRBJ1-1; D is undetermined. Trimming removed 3 bases at V and 0 bases at J, with 5 bases between. The CDR3 is 13 amino acids. Germline CDR1 reads ENHRY; CDR2 reads SYGVKD. The CDR3 DNA follows: TGTGCCATCAGTGACCAGATGAACACTGAAGCTTTCTTT. Translated: CAISDQMNTEAFF.

This clone was recorded only once. The V gene is TRBV20-1, the J gene TRBJ2-1; D might be TRBD1 or TRBD2, each matching 5 bases. Per the germline V gene, CDR1 is DFQATT and CDR2 is SNEGSKA (reference sequence). The CDR3 contains 16 residues. V was shortened by 3 bases and J by 7 bases, with 22 bases between the two germline ends. CDR3 protein: CSASTWGIGHANEQFF. In DNA, the CDR3 is TGCAGTGCTAGTACTTGGGGGATCGGACACGCGAATGAGCAGTTCTTC.

The gene calls are TRBV7-8 and TRBJ1-5; D possibly corresponds to TRBD1 (5 bases). The CDR3 length is 15 residues. With 1 base removed from V and 7 bases from J, the gap between germline ends came to 14 bases. Germline V CDR1 and CDR2: SGHVS, FQNEAQ. The CDR3 spells CASSLVSRWDQPQHF. The CDR3 bases are TGTGCCAGCAGCTTAGTATCCAGGTGGGACCAGCCCCAGCATTTT.

The chain is built from TRBV12-5 and TRBJ1-6; 9 nucleotides align to TRBD1. The CDR3 runs 17 residues. Unmatched junction bases numbered 7, after V lost 1 base and J lost 6 bases. The germline V gene has CDR1 LGHNT and CDR2 FRNRAP. The CDR3 spells CASGLGGQGRGNSPLHF. The CDR3 bases are TGTGCTAGTGGTTTGGGCGGACAGGGGCGAGGTAATTCACCCCTCCACTTT. The full variable domain, rest sourced from reference TRBV12-5 and TRBJ1-6, is DARVTQTPRHKVTEMGQEVTMRCQPILGHNTVFWYRQTMMQGLELLAYFRNRAPLDDSGMPKDRFSAEMPDATLATLKIQPSEPRDSAVYFCASGLGGQGRGNSPLHFGNGTRLTVT.

This chain links TRBV6-6 with TRBJ1-5; TRBD1 matches at 7 bases. CDR1 MNHNY and CDR2 SVGAGI come from the germline V gene (reference sequence). The junction had 6 bases not matched to a gene; V was cut back by 2 bases and J by 2 bases. The CDR3 runs 16 residues. CDR3 nucleotide sequence: TGTGCCAGCAGTTACGTGGTAGGGGGCGGCAATCAGCCCCAGCATTTT. It codes for CASSYVVGGGNQPQHF.

This clone was seen once. The chain recombines TRBV29-1 with TRBJ2-5; 11 nucleotides line up with TRBD1. In germline, CDR1 is SQVTM, CDR2 ANQGSEA. The trim removed 7 bases at V and 4 bases at J, leaving 2 bases unmatched. The CDR3 length is 12 residues. The CDR3 loop is CSAGQGAETQYF. CDR3 nucleotides: TGCAGCGCAGGACAGGGGGCAGAGACCCAGTACTTC.

J is TRBJ1-2 and V is TRBV19, with D possibly TRBD1 on 5 matching bases. V was clipped by 1 base and J by 7 bases, with 13 bases between them. Germline assignment: CDR1 LNHDA and CDR2 SQIVND (reference sequence). The CDR3 runs 14 residues. The CDR3 protein is CASSIVSGESGYTF. The CDR3 bases are TGTGCCAGTAGTATAGTCTCGGGGGAGAGTGGCTACACCTTC. The whole variable domain, filled in from reference TRBV19 and TRBJ1-2, reads DGGITQSPKYLFRKEGQNVTLSCEQNLNHDAMYWYRQDPGQGLRLIYYSQIVNDFQKGDIAEGYSVSREKKESFPLTVTSAQKNPTAFYLCASSIVSGESGYTFGSGTRLTVV.

V is TRBV15 and J is TRBJ2-3, with 9 bases matching TRBD2. CDR1 is LNHNV and CDR2 is YYDKDF in the germline V gene (reference sequence). The CDR3 sequence is 19 residues long. J was trimmed by 2 bases and V by 3 bases; bases with no gene match: 15. The CDR3 DNA sequence: TGTGCCACCAGCAGCAGTCGAGTAGCGGGAGAGGGGAACACAGATACGCAGTATTTT. This translates into CATSSSRVAGEGNTDTQYF.

V and J are TRBV7-9 and TRBJ1-1; TRBD1 matches at 9 bases. V shed 2 bases, J shed 4 bases, and the junction held 17 bases outside the gene matches. The germline CDR1 and CDR2 sequences are SEHNR and FQNEAQ (reference sequence). The CDR3 length is 19 residues. CDR3 sequence reads: CASSLLPGQGVSPSTEAFF. CDR3 DNA sequence: TGTGCCAGCAGCTTACTCCCGGGACAGGGTGTGAGTCCGTCCACTGAAGCTTTCTTT. Filled out from reference TRBV7-9 and TRBJ1-1, the complete variable domain reads DTGVSQNPRHKITKRGQNVTFRCDPISEHNRLYWYRQTLGQGPEFLTYFQNEAQLEKSRLLSDRFSAERPKGSFSTLEIQRTEQGDSAMYLCASSLLPGQGVSPSTEAFFGQGTRLTVV.

The sample holds one count of this clone. The chain is built from TRBV6-5 and TRBJ1-1, with D unclear. Germline V lookup: CDR1 MNHEY, CDR2 SVGAGI. CDR3 length: 12 residues. V was pared by 6 bases and J by 1 base, with 6 bases between. CDR3 loop: CASRVGNTEAFF. The CDR3 region has the DNA TGTGCCAGCAGGGTTGGGAACACTGAAGCTTTCTTT.

This clone occurred a few times. V usage is TRBV27 and J usage is TRBJ1-6; no clear D gene. Trimming stripped 3 bases from V and 3 bases from J, with 9 bases between. The CDR3 is 15 residues long. Germline lookup yields CDR1 MNHEY and CDR2 SMNVEV (reference sequence). The CDR3 region is CASSFFRSYNSPLHF. CDR3 sequence (DNA): TGTGCCAGCAGTTTTTTTAGAAGCTATAATTCACCCCTCCACTTT.